This entry describes one T cell receptor beta chain. This receptor's antigen is unknown. Nothing much larger sits one base from this clone, and base qualities are not available. The record originates from a study of lymphopenia after photon versus proton radiotherapy (dated by TCRdb to 2018 to 2020). Study-level background: The study compared the immunological effects of photon versus proton radiation therapy in patients with gastrointestinal tumors who developed high-grade lymphopenia. The cohort comprised 20 to 25 patients with gastrointestinal tumors who received either photon or proton therapy and then developed lymphopenia. The goal of the study was to characterize the differences between the two radiation modalities in how they affect the immune system. Paper-wide results and their limitations: The authors looked at the survival association only in patients who died, and they framed better survival with proton therapy as a possibility rather than a demonstrated result. After the lymphocyte count nadir, oligoclonal expansion, especially of CD8+ Temra cells, was observed in photon-treated repertoires, and the drop in diversity was driven by this expansion. Among patients across the cohort who died, overall survival time showed an inverse correlation with a larger post-nadir drop in TCR diversity. During treatment, patients who received photon therapy lost naive T cells and TCR diversity and gained effector/memory populations, whereas patients who received proton therapy remained relatively stable.

Spanning cysteine to phenylalanine, the CDR3 consists of 13 amino acids. The read is trimmed to its CDR3 DNA, 39 bases read in frame from base 1. Cut back by 3 bases and 4 bases, the V and J ends lie 9 bases apart. According to the germline V gene (reference sequence), CDR1 reads SEHNR and CDR2 reads FQNEAQ. Libraries were prepared through the immunoSEQ multiplex PCR assay. T cell repertoires were profiled by deep sequencing of rearranged TCR beta loci, alongside multiparametric flow cytometry. TCRdb retrieved this table from immuneACCESS and kept in-frame rearrangements only. Not all clones are present; in checked studies, unresolved V genes account for under half, and no reason is known for the remainder. Across this sample there are under 20,000 clones, with about 89% seen only once. The leading ten clones occupy under 7.5% of the sample.

The clonotype comes from a man in his sixties with pancreatic cancer. The sequencing used peripheral blood, collected from a patient treated with photon-based radiotherapy. The receptor chain draws on TRBV7-9 and TRBJ2-5, with the D gene call left open. CDR3 region: CASSFEFRETQYF. In nucleotides, the sequence is TGTGCCAGCAGCTTTGAGTTCCGAGAGACCCAGTACTTC.